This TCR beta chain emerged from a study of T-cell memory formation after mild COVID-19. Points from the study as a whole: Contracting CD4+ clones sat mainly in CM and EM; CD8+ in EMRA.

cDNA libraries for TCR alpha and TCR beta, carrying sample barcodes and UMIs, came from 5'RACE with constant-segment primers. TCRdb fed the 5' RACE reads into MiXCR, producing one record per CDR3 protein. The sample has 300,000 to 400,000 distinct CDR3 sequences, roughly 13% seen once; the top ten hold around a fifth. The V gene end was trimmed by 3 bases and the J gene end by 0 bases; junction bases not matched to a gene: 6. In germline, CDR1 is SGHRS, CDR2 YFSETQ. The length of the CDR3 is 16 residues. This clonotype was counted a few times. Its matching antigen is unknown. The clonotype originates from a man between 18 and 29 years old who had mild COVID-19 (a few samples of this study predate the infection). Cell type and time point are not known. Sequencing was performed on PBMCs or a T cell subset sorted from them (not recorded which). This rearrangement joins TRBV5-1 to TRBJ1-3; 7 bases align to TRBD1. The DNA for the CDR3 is TGCGCCAGCAGCTACGGACAGGCGAACTCTGGAAACACCATATATTTT. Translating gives CASSYGQANSGNTIYF. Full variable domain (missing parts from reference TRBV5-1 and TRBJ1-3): KAGVTQTPRYLIKTRGQQVTLSCSPISGHRSVSWYQQTPGQGLQFLFEYFSETQRNKGNFPGRFSGRQFSNSRSEMNVSTLELGDSALYLCASSYGQANSGNTIYFGEGSWLTVV.